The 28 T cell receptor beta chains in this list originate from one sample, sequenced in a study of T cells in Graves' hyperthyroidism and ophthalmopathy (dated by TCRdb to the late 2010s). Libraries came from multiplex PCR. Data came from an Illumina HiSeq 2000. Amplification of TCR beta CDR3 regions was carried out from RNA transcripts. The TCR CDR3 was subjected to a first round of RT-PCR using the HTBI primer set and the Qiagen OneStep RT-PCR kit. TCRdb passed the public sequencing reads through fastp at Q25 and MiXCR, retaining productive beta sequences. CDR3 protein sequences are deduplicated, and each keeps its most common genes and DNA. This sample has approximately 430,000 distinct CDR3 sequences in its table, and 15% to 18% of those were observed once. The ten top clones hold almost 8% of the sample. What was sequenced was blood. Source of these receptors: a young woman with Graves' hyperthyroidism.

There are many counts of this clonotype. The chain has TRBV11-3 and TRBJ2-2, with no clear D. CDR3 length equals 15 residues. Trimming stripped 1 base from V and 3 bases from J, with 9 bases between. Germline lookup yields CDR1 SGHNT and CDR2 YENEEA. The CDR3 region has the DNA TGTGCCAGCAGCTTAGTTTTAGATTACACCGGGGAGCTGTTTTTT. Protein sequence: CASSLVLDYTGELFF.

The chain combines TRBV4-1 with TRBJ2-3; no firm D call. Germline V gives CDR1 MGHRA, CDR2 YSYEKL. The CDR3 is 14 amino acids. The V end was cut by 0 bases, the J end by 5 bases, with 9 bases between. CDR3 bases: TGCGCCAGCAGCCAAGAGACCGAACAAGATACGCAGTATTTT. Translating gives CASSQETEQDTQYF.

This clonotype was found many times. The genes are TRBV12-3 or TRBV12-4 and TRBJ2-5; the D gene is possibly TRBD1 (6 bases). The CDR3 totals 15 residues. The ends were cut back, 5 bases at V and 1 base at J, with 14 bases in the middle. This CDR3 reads CASSLSDSSQETQYF. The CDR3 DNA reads TGTGCCAGCAGTCTCTCGGACAGTAGCCAAGAGACCCAGTACTTC.

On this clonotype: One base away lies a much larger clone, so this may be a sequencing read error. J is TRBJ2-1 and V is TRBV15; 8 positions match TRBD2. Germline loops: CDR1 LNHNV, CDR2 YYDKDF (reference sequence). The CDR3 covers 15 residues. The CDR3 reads CTTSRNPGGFDEQFF. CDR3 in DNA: TGTACCACCAGCAGAAATCCGGGGGGGTTTGATGAGCAGTTCTTC.

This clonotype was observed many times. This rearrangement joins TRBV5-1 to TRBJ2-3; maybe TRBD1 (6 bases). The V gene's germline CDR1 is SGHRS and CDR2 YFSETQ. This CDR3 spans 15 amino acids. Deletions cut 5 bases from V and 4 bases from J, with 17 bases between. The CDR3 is CASSLRRTDADTQYF. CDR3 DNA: TGCGCCAGCAGTCTGCGAAGGACAGACGCAGATACGCAGTATTTT. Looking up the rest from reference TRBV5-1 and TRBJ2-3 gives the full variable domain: KAGVTQTPRYLIKTRGQQVTLSCSPISGHRSVSWYQQTPGQGLQFLFEYFSETQRNKGNFPGRFSGRQFSNSRSEMNVSTLELGDSALYLCASSLRRTDADTQYFGPGTRLTVL.

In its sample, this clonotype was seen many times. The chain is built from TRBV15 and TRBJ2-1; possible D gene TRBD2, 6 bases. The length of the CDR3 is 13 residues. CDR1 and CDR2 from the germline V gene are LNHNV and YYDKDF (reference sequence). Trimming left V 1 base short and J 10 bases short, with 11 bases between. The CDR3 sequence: CATSRGREREQFF. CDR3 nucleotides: TGTGCCACCAGCAGAGGACGGGAGCGGGAGCAGTTCTTC. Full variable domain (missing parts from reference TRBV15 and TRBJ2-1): DAMVIQNPRYQVTQFGKPVTLSCSQTLNHNVMYWYQQKSSQAPKLLFHYYDKDFNNEADTPDNFQSRRPNTSFCFLDIRSPGLGDTAMYLCATSRGREREQFFGPGTRLTVL.

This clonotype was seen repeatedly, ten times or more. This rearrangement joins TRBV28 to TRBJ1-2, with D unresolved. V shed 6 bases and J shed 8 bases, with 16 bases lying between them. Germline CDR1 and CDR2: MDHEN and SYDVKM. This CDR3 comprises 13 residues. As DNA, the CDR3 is TGTGCCAGCAGCTCGGACGGCCTCGAGGGCTACACCTTC. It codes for CASSSDGLEGYTF.

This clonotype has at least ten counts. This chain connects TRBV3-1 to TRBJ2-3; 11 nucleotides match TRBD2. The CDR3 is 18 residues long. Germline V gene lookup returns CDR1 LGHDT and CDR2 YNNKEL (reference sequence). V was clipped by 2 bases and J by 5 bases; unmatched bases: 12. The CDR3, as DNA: TGTGCCAGCAGCCAAAGTGGTTTAGCGGGGGGGCGGATAGATACGCAGTATTTT. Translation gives CASSQSGLAGGRIDTQYF.

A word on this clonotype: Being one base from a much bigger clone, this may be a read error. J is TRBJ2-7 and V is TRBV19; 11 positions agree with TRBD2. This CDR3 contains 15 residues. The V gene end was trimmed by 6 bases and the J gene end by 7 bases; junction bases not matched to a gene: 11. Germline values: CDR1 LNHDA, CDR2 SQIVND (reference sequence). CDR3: CASSSSGGNANEQYF. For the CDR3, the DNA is TGTGCCAGTAGCTCTAGCGGGGGGAACGCCAATGAGCAGTACTTC.

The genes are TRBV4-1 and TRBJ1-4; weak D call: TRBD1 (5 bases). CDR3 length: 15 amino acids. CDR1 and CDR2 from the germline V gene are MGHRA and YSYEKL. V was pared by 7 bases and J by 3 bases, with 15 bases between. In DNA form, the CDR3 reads TGCGCCAGCATGAATACCGGGACTGCTAATGAAAAACTGTTTTTT. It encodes CASMNTGTANEKLFF.

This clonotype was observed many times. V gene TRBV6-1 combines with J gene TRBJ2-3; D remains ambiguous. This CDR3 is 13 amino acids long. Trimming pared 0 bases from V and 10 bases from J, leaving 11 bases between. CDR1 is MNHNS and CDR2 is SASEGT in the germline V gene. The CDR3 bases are TGTGCCAGCAGTGAAGCTGACCACAAGGCGCAGTATTTT. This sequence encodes CASSEADHKAQYF.

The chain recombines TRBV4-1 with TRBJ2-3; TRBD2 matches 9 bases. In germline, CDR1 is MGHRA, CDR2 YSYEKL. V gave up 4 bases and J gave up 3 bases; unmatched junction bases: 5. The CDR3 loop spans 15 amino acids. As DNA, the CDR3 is TGCGCCAGCAGCCTCTTAGCGGGAGAAACAGATACGCAGTATTTT. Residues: CASSLLAGETDTQYF.

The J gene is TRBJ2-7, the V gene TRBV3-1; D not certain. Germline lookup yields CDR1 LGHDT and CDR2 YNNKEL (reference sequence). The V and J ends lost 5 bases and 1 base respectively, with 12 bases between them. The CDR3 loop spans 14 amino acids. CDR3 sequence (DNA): TGTGCCAGCAGCGCGGCGGTGGGATCCTACGAGCAGTACTTC. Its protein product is CASSAAVGSYEQYF.

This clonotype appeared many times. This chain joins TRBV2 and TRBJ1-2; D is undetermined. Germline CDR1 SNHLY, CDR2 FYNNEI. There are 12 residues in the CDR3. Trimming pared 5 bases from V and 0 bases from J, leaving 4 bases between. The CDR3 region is CASSLTNYGYTF. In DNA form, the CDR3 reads TGTGCCAGCAGTTTAACTAACTATGGCTACACCTTC. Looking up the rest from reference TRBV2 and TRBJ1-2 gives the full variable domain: EPEVTQTPSHQVTQMGQEVILRCVPISNHLYFYWYRQILGQKVEFLVSFYNNEISEKSEIFDDQFSVERPDGSNFTLKIRSTKLEDSAMYFCASSLTNYGYTFGSGTRLTVV.

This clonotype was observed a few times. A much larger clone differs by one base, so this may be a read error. The CDR3 nucleotides read TGTGCCAGCAGCTTAGCAAGGACTCCCCCGTTCTTC. This codes for CASSLARTPPFF. The chain couples TRBV11-2 to TRBJ2-1, with D possibly matching TRBD2 (5 bases). The V end was cut by 1 base, the J end by 15 bases, with 13 bases between. The CDR3 loop spans 12 amino acids. Germline V gives CDR1 SGHAT, CDR2 FQNNGV.

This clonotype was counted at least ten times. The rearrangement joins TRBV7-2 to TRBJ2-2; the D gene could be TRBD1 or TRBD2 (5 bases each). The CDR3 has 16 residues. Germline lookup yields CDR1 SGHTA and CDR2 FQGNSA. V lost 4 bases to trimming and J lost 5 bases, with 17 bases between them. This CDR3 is CASSYLPGTGTGELFF. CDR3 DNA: TGTGCCAGCAGCTACCTACCCGGGACGGGAACCGGGGAGCTGTTTTTT. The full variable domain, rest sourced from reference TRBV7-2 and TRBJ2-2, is GAGVSQSPSNKVTEKGKDVELRCDPISGHTALYWYRQSLGQGLEFLIYFQGNSAPDKSGLPSDRFSAERTGGSVSTLTIQRTQQEDSAVYLCASSYLPGTGTGELFFGEGSRLTVL.

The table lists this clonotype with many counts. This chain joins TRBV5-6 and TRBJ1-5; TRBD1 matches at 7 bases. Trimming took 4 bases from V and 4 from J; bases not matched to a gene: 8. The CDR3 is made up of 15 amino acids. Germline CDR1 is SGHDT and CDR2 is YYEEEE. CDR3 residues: CASSLRTGPNQPQHF. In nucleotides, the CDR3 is TGTGCCAGCAGCCTAAGGACAGGACCTAATCAGCCCCAGCATTTT.

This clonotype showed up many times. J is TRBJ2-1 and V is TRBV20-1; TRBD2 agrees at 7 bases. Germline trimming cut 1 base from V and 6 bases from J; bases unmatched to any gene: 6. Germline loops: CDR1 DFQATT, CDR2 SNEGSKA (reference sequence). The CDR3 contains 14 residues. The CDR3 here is CSARASGDPNEQFF. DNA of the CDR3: TGCAGTGCTAGAGCTAGCGGAGACCCCAATGAGCAGTTCTTC.

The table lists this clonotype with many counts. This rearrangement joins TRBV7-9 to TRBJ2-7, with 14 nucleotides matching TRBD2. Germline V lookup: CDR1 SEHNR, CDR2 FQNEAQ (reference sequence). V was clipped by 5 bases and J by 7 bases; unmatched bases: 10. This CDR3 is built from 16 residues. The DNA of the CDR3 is TGTGCCAGCAGCCCCTGGACTAGCGGGGGGCCGGGGGAGCAGTACTTC. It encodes CASSPWTSGGPGEQYF.

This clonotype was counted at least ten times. The CDR3 DNA reads as TGTGCCAGCACTCAGGATCAATTAAACGGACGTCAGCCCCAGCATTTT. Its protein product is CASTQDQLNGRQPQHF. The chain employs TRBV2 and TRBJ1-5; D is unresolved. CDR3 size: 16 residues. Trimming took off 7 bases at V and 6 bases at J, with 22 bases between the two ends. CDR1 is SNHLY and CDR2 is FYNNEI in the germline V gene.

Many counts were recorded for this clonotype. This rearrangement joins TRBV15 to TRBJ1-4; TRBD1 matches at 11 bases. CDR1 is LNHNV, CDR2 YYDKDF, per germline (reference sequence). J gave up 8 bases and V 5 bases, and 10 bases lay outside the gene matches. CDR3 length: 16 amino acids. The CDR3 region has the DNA TGTGCCACCAGCGCCCAGGTCGGGACAGGGGGGGAAAAACTGTTTTTT. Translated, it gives CATSAQVGTGGEKLFF.

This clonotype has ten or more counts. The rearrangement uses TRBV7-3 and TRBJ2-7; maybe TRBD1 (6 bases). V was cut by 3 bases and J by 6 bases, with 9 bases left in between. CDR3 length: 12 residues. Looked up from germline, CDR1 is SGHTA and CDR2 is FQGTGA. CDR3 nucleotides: TGTGCCAGCAGCTTCATAGGGGGCGAGCAGTACTTC. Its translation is CASSFIGGEQYF.

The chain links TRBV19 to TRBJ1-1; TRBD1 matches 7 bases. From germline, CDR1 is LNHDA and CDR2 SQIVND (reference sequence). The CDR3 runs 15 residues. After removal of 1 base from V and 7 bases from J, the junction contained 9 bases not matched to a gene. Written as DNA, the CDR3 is TGTGCCAGTAGTATAGGGGCCTCGGGACAGCTTGAAGCTTTCTTT. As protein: CASSIGASGQLEAFF.

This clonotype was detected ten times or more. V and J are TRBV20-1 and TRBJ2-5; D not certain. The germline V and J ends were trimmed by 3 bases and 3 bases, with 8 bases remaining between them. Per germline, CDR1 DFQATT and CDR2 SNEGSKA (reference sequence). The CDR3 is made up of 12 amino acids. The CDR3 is CSARYMEETQYF. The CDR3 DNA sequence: TGCAGTGCTAGGTATATGGAAGAGACCCAGTACTTC.

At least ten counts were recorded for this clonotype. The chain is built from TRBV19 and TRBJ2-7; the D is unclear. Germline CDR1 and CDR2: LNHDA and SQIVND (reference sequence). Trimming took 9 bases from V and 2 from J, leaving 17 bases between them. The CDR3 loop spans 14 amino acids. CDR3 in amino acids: CASSPGPSPYEQYF. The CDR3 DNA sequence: TGTGCCAGCAGTCCCGGACCCTCACCCTACGAGCAGTACTTC. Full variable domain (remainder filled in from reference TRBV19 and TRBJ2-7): DGGITQSPKYLFRKEGQNVTLSCEQNLNHDAMYWYRQDPGQGLRLIYYSQIVNDFQKGDIAEGYSVSREKKESFPLTVTSAQKNPTAFYLCASSPGPSPYEQYFGPGTRLTVT.

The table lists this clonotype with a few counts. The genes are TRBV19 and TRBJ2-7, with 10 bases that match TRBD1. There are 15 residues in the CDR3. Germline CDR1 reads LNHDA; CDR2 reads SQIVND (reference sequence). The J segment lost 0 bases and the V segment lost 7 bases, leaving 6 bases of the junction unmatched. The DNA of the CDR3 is TGTGCCAGTAAGGTCGGGACAGGGGACTCCTACGAGCAGTACTTC. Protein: CASKVGTGDSYEQYF.

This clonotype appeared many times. DNA for the CDR3: TGTGCCAGCAGCCAAGTGAACGGCGGGGGCGCGGGCTACACCTTC. This sequence encodes CASSQVNGGGAGYTF. V usage is TRBV4-2 and J usage is TRBJ1-2; tentatively, D is TRBD1 (6 bases). V was clipped by 1 base and J by 8 bases, with 17 bases between them. CDR3 length: 15 residues. CDR1 is LGHNA and CDR2 is YNFKEQ in the germline V gene.

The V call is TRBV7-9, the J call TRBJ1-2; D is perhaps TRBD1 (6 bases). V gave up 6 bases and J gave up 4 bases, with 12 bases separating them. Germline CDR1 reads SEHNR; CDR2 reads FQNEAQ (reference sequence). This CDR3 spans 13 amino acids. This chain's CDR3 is CASRFGGSYGYTF. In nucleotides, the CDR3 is TGTGCCAGCAGGTTCGGGGGCAGCTATGGCTACACCTTC.